Below are 10 T cell receptor beta chains sequenced from a single sample in a study of Siglec-9 on CD8 T cells in melanoma. Assay used: immunoSEQ multiplex PCR; TCRdb lists only in-frame clones, some missing. The table includes 25,000 to 30,000 clones, 80% detected once. Sequenced sample: Siglec-9- CD8+ T cells sorted from blood. These receptors were taken from a human donor in good health.

This clone was picked up one time. The chain combines TRBV11-2 with TRBJ1-2, with 7 bases fitting TRBD1. This CDR3 has 13 residues. Germline V gives CDR1 SGHAT, CDR2 FQNNGV. V was clipped by 6 bases and J by 3 bases; unmatched bases: 4. Here the CDR3 reads CASRAGTDYGYTF. CDR3 coding DNA: TGTGCCAGCAGGGCGGGGACAGACTATGGCTACACCTTC.

This clone was recorded only once. V is TRBV10-3 and J is TRBJ1-2; 8 positions agree with TRBD1. Germline CDR1 ENHRY, CDR2 SYGVKD. The CDR3 length is 16 residues. V lost 4 bases and J lost 1; bases outside the gene matches: 8. CDR3 residues: CAISVSDREYNYGYTF. CDR3 nucleotides: TGTGCCATCAGTGTTTCGGACAGGGAGTATAACTATGGCTACACCTTC.

The chain links TRBV19 to TRBJ1-2; TRBD1 agrees at 9 bases. CDR1 LNHDA and CDR2 SQIVND come from the germline V gene (reference sequence). The CDR3 loop spans 14 amino acids. Losses at the gene ends were 5 bases for V and 4 bases for J; bases not matched to a gene: 5. CDR3 residues: CASSAGQGGYGYTF. The CDR3 coding sequence is TGTGCCAGTAGTGCGGGACAGGGTGGCTATGGCTACACCTTC.

The chain is built from TRBV6-6 and TRBJ2-7; TRBD1 aligns across 7 bases. This CDR3 has 15 amino acids. Germline assignment: CDR1 MNHNY and CDR2 SVGAGI (reference sequence). V trimming: 5 bases; J trimming: 1 base; junction bases outside the gene matches: 8. The CDR3 loop is CASSTRGMVSYEQYF. Here the CDR3 DNA reads TGTGCCAGCAGTACCAGGGGGATGGTGTCCTACGAGCAGTACTTC.

The chain couples TRBV7-9 to TRBJ2-1; D gene unclear. This CDR3 is 12 amino acids long. The germline gives CDR1 SEHNR, CDR2 FQNEAQ (reference sequence). V was pared by 1 base and J by 3 bases, with 1 base between. The CDR3 loop reads CASSLDYNEQFF. CDR3 in DNA: TGTGCCAGCAGCTTAGACTACAATGAGCAGTTCTTC.

The CDR3 is CATSRDRGGTGELFF. For the CDR3, the DNA is TGTGCCACCAGCAGAGACAGGGGGGGCACCGGGGAGCTGTTTTTT. The chain couples TRBV15 to TRBJ2-2, with D perhaps TRBD1 or TRBD2 (7 bases each). The CDR3 totals 15 residues. The germline V gene has CDR1 LNHNV and CDR2 YYDKDF (reference sequence). V was shortened by 0 bases and J by 4 bases, with 9 bases between the two germline ends.

The rearrangement links TRBV6-5 to TRBJ2-7; D is unresolved. This CDR3 is built from 16 residues. Trimming took off 0 bases at V and 4 bases at J, with 16 bases between the two ends. Germline lookup yields CDR1 MNHEY and CDR2 SVGAGI. CDR3 coding DNA: TGTGCCAGCAGTTACTCTGAGTGGGTGGCTTCGTACGAGCAGTACTTC. It yields the protein CASSYSEWVASYEQYF.

This chain uses TRBV7-8 with TRBJ2-1; weak D call: TRBD1 (6 bases). Germline loops: CDR1 SGHVS, CDR2 FQNEAQ. This CDR3 has 13 residues. Trimming shortened V by 5 bases and J by 7 bases, and 12 bases separated the two germline ends. The CDR3 DNA is TGTGCCAGCAGCCCAAGGGGGTGGAATGAGCAGTTCTTC. It encodes CASSPRGWNEQFF.

The gene calls are TRBV2 and TRBJ1-4, with 7 bases aligning to TRBD1. CDR1 is SNHLY and CDR2 is FYNNEI in the germline V gene. The CDR3 spans 13 residues. V dropped 9 bases and J dropped 5; count of bases not matched to a gene: 6. Here the CDR3 DNA reads TGTGCCAGTAGGACAGGTTTAAATGAAAAACTGTTTTTT. Translation gives CASRTGLNEKLFF.

The chain is built from TRBV27 and TRBJ2-1; 7 nucleotides line up with TRBD2. Trimming took 4 bases from V and 7 from J; bases not matched to a gene: 7. Germline V gene sequence: CDR1 MNHEY, CDR2 SMNVEV (reference sequence). The CDR3 sequence is 14 residues long. CDR3 DNA sequence: TGTGCCAGCAGTTGGGCTAGCGGACAAAATGAGCAGTTCTTC. Protein sequence: CASSWASGQNEQFF.